The entry below describes one TCR beta chain. Using immunoSEQ multiplex PCR, the repertoire was profiled, and TCRdb retains in-frame clones only, with some absent. Of about 80,000 clones listed, roughly 85% are singletons. CDR1 is MNHEY, CDR2 SVGEGT, per germline. The V and J ends lost 5 bases and 6 bases respectively, with 14 bases between them. The CDR3 contains 14 residues. The data stem from a study of blood T cell repertoires in COVID-19. The sequenced material came from peripheral blood. The sequence was collected from a man in his fifties with COVID-19, enrolled during active disease. The chain has TRBV6-2 or TRBV6-3 and TRBJ1-5; possible D gene TRBD1, 6 bases. CDR3 DNA: TGTGCCAGCAGTCCCGACAGGATTGGTCAGCCCCAGCATTTT. It specifies CASSPDRIGQPQHF.